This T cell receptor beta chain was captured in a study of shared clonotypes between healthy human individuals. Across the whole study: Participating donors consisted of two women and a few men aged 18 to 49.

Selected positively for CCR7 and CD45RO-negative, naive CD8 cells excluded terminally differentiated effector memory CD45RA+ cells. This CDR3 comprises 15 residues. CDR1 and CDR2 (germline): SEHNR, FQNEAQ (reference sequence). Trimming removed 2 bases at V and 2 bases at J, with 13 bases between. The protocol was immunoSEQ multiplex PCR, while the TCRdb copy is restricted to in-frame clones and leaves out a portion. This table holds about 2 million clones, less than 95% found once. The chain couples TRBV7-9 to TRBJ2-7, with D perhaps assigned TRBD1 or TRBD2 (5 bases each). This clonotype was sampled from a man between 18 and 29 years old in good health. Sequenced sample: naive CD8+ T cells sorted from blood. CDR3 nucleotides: TGTGCCAGCAGCTTACGGGACGCCGGCCCCTACGAGCAGTACTTC. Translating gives CASSLRDAGPYEQYF.